This TCR beta chain was found in a study of cytomegalovirus exposure and HLA in healthy donors. Study conclusions and caveats: 87-base-pair reads could not separate some V segments, including TRBV6-2 and TRBV6-3. Productive status was seen about 87% or about 30% of the time for most TCR beta V segments in an earlier analysis.

PCR primers comprised 60 Vbeta and 13 Jbeta primers. The assay was immunoSEQ multiplex PCR, and TCRdb's table has in-frame clones only and misses some. The table has roughly 65,000 clones, just under 80% seen once; the top ten hold around 4.7%. Germline values: CDR1 SGDLS, CDR2 YYNGEE. The CDR3 has 15 amino acids. Trimming cost V 0 bases and J 1 base, with 10 bases left between them. Comment on this clone: Its specificity is unknown.

This receptor was taken from a woman in her twenties or thirties in good health and CMV-seronegative. The chain has TRBV9 and TRBJ1-1; maybe TRBD1 (5 bases). The sample consisted of PBMCs. CDR3 in DNA: TGTGCCAGCAGCGTAGTTCGGGGGGGGAACACTGAAGCTTTCTTT. It codes for CASSVVRGGNTEAFF.